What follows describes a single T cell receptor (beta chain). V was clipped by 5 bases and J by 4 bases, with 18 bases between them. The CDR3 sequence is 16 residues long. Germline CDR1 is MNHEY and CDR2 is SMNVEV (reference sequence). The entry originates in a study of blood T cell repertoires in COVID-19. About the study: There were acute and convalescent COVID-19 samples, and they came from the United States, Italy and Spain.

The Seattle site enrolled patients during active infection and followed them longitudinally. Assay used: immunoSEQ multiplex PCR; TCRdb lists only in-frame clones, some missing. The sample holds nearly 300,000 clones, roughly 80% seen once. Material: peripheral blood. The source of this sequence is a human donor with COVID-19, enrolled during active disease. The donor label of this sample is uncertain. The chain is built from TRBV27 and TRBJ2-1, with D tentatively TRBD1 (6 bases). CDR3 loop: CASSPEAGTLYNEQFF. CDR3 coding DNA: TGTGCCAGCAGTCCCGAAGCCGGGACATTGTACAATGAGCAGTTCTTC.